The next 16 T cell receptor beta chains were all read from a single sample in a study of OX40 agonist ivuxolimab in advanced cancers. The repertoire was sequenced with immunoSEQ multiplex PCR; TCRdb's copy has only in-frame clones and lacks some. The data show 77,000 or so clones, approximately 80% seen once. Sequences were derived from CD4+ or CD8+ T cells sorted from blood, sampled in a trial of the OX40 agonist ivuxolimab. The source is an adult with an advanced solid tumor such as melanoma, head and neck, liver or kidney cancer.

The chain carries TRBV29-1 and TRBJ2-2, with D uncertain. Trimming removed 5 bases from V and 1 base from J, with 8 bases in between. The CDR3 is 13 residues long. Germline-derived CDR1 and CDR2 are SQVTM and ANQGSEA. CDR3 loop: CSVLGMNTGELFF. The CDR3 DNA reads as TGCAGCGTTTTAGGAATGAACACCGGGGAGCTGTTTTTT.

As DNA, the CDR3 is TGTGCCAGCCGGACAGGGGTTGAGCAGTTCTTC. Translation: CASRTGVEQFF. The chain has TRBV7-9 and TRBJ2-1, with 9 bases fitting TRBD1. Trimming removed 8 bases from V and 9 bases from J; junction bases left unmatched: 2. This CDR3 has 11 residues. Germline assignment: CDR1 SEHNR and CDR2 FQNEAQ (reference sequence).

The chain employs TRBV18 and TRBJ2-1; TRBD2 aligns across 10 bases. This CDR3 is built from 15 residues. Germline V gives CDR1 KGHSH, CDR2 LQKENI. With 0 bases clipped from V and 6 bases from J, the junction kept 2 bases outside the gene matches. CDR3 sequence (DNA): TGTGCCAGCTCACCACCGGGACTAGCGCCCAATGAGCAGTTCTTC. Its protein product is CASSPPGLAPNEQFF.

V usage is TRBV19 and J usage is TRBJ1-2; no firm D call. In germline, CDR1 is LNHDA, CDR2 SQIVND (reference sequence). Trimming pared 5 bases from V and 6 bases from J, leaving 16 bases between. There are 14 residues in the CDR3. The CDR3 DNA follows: TGTGCCAGTAGTCTACAAATGTTGGGTAATGGCTACACCTTC. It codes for CASSLQMLGNGYTF.

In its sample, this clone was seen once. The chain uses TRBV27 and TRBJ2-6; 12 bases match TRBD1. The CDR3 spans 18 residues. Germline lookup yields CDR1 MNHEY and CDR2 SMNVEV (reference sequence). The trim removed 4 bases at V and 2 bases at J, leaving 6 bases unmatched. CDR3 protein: CASSSQGQGAAGANVLTF. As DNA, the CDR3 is TGTGCCAGCAGTTCCCAGGGACAGGGGGCTGCTGGGGCCAACGTCCTGACTTTC.

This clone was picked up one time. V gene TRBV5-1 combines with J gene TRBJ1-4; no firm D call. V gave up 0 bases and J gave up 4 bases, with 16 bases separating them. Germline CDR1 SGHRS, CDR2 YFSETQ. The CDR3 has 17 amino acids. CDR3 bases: TGCGCCAGCAGCTTGGTTGGGAGGACTGTCGATAATGAAAAACTGTTTTTT. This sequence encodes CASSLVGRTVDNEKLFF.

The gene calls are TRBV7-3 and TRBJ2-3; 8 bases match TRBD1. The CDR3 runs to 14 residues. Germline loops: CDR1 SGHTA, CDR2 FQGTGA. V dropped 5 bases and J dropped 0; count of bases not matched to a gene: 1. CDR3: CASSRTGSTDTQYF. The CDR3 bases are TGTGCCAGCAGCCGGACAGGGAGCACAGATACGCAGTATTTT.

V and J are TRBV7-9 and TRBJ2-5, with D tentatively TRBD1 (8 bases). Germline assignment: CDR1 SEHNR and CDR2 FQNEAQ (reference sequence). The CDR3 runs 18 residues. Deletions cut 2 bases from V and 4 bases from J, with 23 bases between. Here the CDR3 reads CASSLIGRTGRGAETQYF. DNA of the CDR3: TGTGCCAGCAGCTTAATTGGAAGGACAGGGAGGGGGGCAGAGACCCAGTACTTC.

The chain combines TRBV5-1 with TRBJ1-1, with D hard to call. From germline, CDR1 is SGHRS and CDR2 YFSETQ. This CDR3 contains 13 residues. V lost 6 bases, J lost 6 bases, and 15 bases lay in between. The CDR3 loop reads CASMRVPAAEAFF. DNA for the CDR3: TGCGCCAGCATGAGAGTTCCGGCCGCTGAAGCTTTCTTT.

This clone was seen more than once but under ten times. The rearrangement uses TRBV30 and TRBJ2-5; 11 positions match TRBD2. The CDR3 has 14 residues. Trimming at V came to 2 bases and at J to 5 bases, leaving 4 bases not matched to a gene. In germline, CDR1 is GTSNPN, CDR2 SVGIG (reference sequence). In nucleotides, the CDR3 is TGTGCCTGGAGTAGGGTAGCGGGAGGGGAGACCCAGTACTTC. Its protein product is CAWSRVAGGETQYF.

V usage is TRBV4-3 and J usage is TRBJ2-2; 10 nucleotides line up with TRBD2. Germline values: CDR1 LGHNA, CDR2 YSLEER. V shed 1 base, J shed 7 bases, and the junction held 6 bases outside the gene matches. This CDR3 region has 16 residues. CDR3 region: CASSQGSGGADGELFF. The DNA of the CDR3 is TGCGCCAGCAGCCAAGGGAGCGGGGGGGCCGACGGGGAGCTGTTTTTT.

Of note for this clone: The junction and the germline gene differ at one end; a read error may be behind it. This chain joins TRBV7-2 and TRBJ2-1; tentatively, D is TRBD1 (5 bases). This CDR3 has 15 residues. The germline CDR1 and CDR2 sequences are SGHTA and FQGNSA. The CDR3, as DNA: TGTGCCAGCAGTTTAGGGGTCGTTCTGGCCAATGAGCAGTTCTTC. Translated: CASSLGVVLANEQFF.

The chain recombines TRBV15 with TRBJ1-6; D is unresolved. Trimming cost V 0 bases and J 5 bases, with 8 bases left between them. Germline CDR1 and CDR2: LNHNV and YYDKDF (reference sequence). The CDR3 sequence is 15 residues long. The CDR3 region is CATSRDPGNNSPLHF. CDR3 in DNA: TGTGCCACCAGCAGAGACCCAGGAAATAATTCACCCCTCCACTTT.

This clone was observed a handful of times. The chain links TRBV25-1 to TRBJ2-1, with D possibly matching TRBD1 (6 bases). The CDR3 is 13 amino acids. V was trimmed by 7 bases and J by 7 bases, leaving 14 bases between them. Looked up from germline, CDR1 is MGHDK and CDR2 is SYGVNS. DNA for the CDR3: TGTGCCAGCAAGGGGACAAACGAGAATGAGCAGTTCTTC. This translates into CASKGTNENEQFF. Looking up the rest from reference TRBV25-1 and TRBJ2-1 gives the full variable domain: EADIYQTPRYLVIGTGKKITLECSQTMGHDKMYWYQQDPGMELHLIHYSYGVNSTEKGDLSSESTVSRIRTEHFPLTLESARPSHTSQYLCASKGTNENEQFFGPGTRLTVL.

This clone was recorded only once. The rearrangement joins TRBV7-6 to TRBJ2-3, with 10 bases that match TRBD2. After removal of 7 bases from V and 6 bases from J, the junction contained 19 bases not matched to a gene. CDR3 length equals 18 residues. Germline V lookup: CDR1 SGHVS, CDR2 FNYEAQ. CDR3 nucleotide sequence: TGTGCCAGCAACCCTGGACTATTGAAAGCGGGGGGGCGTGATACGCAGTATTTT. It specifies CASNPGLLKAGGRDTQYF.

This CDR3 is CASSLAFRETQYF. Written as DNA, the CDR3 is TGTGCCAGCAGCTTAGCGTTTCGGGAGACCCAGTACTTC. This chain connects TRBV7-7 to TRBJ2-5; D gene uncertain. The V gene's germline CDR1 is SSHAT and CDR2 FNYEAQ (reference sequence). CDR3 size: 13 residues. Trimming removed 0 bases from V and 5 bases from J, with 7 bases in between.